This entry is about one TCR beta chain. The antigen remains unidentified. Use of 60 Vbeta and 13 Jbeta primers characterized the PCR. Assay used: immunoSEQ multiplex PCR; TCRdb lists only in-frame clones, some missing. The sample gives 130,000 or so clones, 75% to 90% of which show up once; about 1.5% is in the top ten. The entry originates in a study of cytomegalovirus exposure and HLA in healthy donors. The wider study: Unique TCR beta sequences numbering 95 million to 130 million came from 150 million to 200 million T cells in an earlier analysis.

General study points: In a later analysis, specific HLA alleles were associated with 15,000 to 20,000 TCR beta sequences at a 0.05 false discovery rate.

Looked up from germline, CDR1 is MNHEY and CDR2 is SVGAGI. CDR3 size: 14 residues. The V and J ends lost 4 bases and 4 bases, in that order; junction bases with no gene match: 3. The sequence derives from a man in his forties in good health and CMV-seronegative. The sequenced material came from PBMCs. The chain uses TRBV6-5 and TRBJ1-5, with 8 bases aligning to TRBD1. The CDR3: CASSSRTGNQPQHF. CDR3 sequence (DNA): TGTGCCAGCAGTTCCCGGACAGGGAATCAGCCCCAGCATTTT.